This T cell receptor (beta chain) stems from a study of regulatory T cells in long-lasting Graves disease. Across the study: Persistent Graves' disease required over 5 years of antithyroid drugs and positive TSH receptor antibodies.

Construction of TCR beta libraries relied on iRepertoire HTBI primers and on Arm-PCR targeting CDR3 regions. In TCRdb, the multiplex PCR reads were re-called with MiXCR into one record per CDR3 protein. The sample yields approximately 690,000 distinct CDR3 sequences, about 32% seen once. Per the germline V gene, CDR1 is LGHDT and CDR2 is YNNKEL (reference sequence). This CDR3 is built from 17 residues. The germline V and J ends were trimmed by 0 bases and 5 bases, with 19 bases remaining between them. Note on this clonotype: Its antigen remains unknown.

Time point denoted: persistent/refractory GD, antithyroid drugs over 5 years with positive TRAb. PBMC RNA was the source of the TCR library. The source of the patients was an endocrinology department in Xi'an, China. Whole-study results and caveats: Persistent disease showed a preference for TRBV28, TRBJ1-2 and TRBJ2-5.

Sequencing used peripheral blood mononuclear cells (PBMCs), obtained when the disease was refractory, from a patient treated with antithyroid drugs. The TCR comes from a female donor with Graves disease. The chain uses TRBV3-1 and TRBJ2-5; TRBD2 is a possible D gene (5 bases). CDR3 region: CASSQEAKEEVVETQYF. DNA for the CDR3: TGTGCCAGCAGCCAAGAAGCAAAGGAGGAAGTAGTCGAGACCCAGTACTTC.